A single sample is the source of the 25 T cell receptor beta chains below, sequenced in a study of identical twins. TCRdb re-derived calls from the 5' RACE reads in MiXCR, one entry per CDR3 protein. The sample lists around 280,000 distinct CDR3 sequences; under 9.5% were seen once. The data also belong to a second study, concerning yellow fever vaccine responses in identical twins.

Sequencing was performed on memory (CD45RO+) T cells sorted from blood. The receptors were sampled from a woman in her late teens or twenties in good health.

This clonotype has at least ten counts. The J gene is TRBJ2-1, the V gene TRBV12-3 or TRBV12-4; a possible D gene is TRBD2 (5 bases). This CDR3 has 13 amino acids. With 5 bases removed from V and 9 bases from J, the gap between germline ends came to 14 bases. CDR3 sequence reads: CASSAELVLEQFF. The DNA of the CDR3 is TGTGCCAGCAGTGCCGAACTAGTTCTTGAGCAGTTCTTC.

V is TRBV28 and J is TRBJ2-6; TRBD1 might be the D (6 bases). The CDR3 is 15 amino acids. Per the germline V gene, CDR1 is MDHEN and CDR2 is SYDVKM. Deletions cut 8 bases from V and 1 base from J, with 12 bases between. CDR3 DNA sequence: TGTGCCAGCCATACTACAGGGTCTGGGGCCAACGTCCTGACTTTC. This sequence encodes CASHTTGSGANVLTF.

This clonotype was counted ten times or more. The CDR3 sequence is CASSQDRGGPNEQFF. The CDR3 DNA sequence: TGTGCCAGCTCGCAAGACCGGGGGGGCCCCAATGAGCAGTTCTTC. The rearrangement joins TRBV18 to TRBJ2-1; 8 positions match TRBD2. The V segment lost 6 bases and the J segment 6 bases; nucleotides outside the gene matches: 10. The germline gives CDR1 KGHSH, CDR2 LQKENI. The CDR3 extends over 15 amino acids.

This CDR3 is CASSLAFGSALSTDTQYF. Written as DNA, the CDR3 is TGTGCCAGCAGCTTAGCGTTTGGATCTGCCCTTAGCACAGATACGCAGTATTTT. This sequence joins TRBV11-1 and TRBJ2-3; no clear D. This CDR3 is 18 amino acids long. CDR1 is SGHAT, CDR2 FQDESV, per germline (reference sequence). Trimming shortened V by 0 bases and J by 0 bases, and 16 bases separated the two germline ends. Variable domain in full (rest from reference TRBV11-1 and TRBJ2-3): EAEVAQSPRYKITEKSQAVAFWCDPISGHATLYWYRQILGQGPELLVQFQDESVVDDSQLPKDRFSAERLKGVDSTLKIQPAELGDSAMYLCASSLAFGSALSTDTQYFGPGTRLTVL.

This clonotype was counted between two and nine times. The CDR3: CSAPNSGANVLTF. As DNA, the CDR3 is TGCAGTGCCCCGAACTCTGGGGCCAACGTCCTGACTTTC. V gene TRBV20-1 combines with J gene TRBJ2-6; D remains ambiguous. CDR3 length: 13 residues. Germline-derived CDR1 and CDR2 are DFQATT and SNEGSKA (reference sequence). V lost 6 bases and J 0 bases, leaving 6 bases between the germline ends.

This clonotype was counted only a few times. The chain couples TRBV6-1 to TRBJ2-1; 8 positions match TRBD2. This CDR3 is 15 amino acids long. Trimming at V came to 6 bases and at J to 4 bases, leaving 8 bases not matched to a gene. The germline V gene encodes CDR1 MNHNS and CDR2 SASEGT. CDR3 sequence reads: CASSGGASGYNEQFF. The CDR3, as DNA: TGTGCCAGCAGCGGGGGGGCTAGCGGGTACAATGAGCAGTTCTTC.

This clonotype was seen a few times. V is TRBV6-2 or TRBV6-3 and J is TRBJ2-2; D may be TRBD1 or TRBD2 (5 bases each). V dropped 0 bases and J dropped 2 bases, with 10 bases sitting between them. Germline CDR1 reads MNHEY; CDR2 reads SVGEGT. The CDR3 totals 16 residues. The CDR3 region has the DNA TGTGCCAGCAGTTACTCGGGGGAACCTAACACCGGGGAGCTGTTTTTT. It is translated as CASSYSGEPNTGELFF.

This clonotype was recorded a few times. This chain links TRBV20-1 with TRBJ2-1; D is ambiguous. V was trimmed by 2 bases and J by 12 bases, leaving 8 bases between them. Germline CDR1 reads DFQATT; CDR2 reads SNEGSKA (reference sequence). The CDR3 consists of 10 residues. This CDR3 is CSARREVQFF. CDR3 DNA sequence: TGCAGTGCTAGACGAGAGGTGCAGTTCTTC.

The gene calls are TRBV2 and TRBJ2-3; the D gene is possibly TRBD2 (6 bases). CDR1 and CDR2 (germline): SNHLY, FYNNEI. Trimming removed 6 bases at V and 0 bases at J, with 13 bases between. The CDR3 has 15 amino acids. CDR3 loop: CASRKDYRSTDTQYF. The CDR3 DNA follows: TGTGCCAGCAGAAAGGACTATCGAAGCACAGATACGCAGTATTTT.

At least ten counts were recorded for this clonotype. This sequence joins TRBV10-3 and TRBJ2-5; D remains unclear. The CDR3 extends over 12 amino acids. Germline-derived CDR1 and CDR2 are ENHRY and SYGVKD. V was trimmed by 3 bases and J by 7 bases, leaving 9 bases between them. The CDR3 DNA sequence: TGTGCCATCAGTGAACTCCGAGGGACCCAGTACTTC. This translates into CAISELRGTQYF.

This clonotype was counted at least ten times. The chain links TRBV28 to TRBJ1-2; 7 positions match TRBD1. This CDR3 comprises 14 residues. V lost 4 bases and J lost 5; bases outside the gene matches: 7. Germline V gene lookup returns CDR1 MDHEN and CDR2 SYDVKM. CDR3 in DNA: TGTGCCAGCAGTTCCCCGGACAGGTTTTATGGCTACACCTTC. It specifies CASSSPDRFYGYTF.

This clonotype turned up a few times. The V and J genes are TRBV18 and TRBJ2-3, with 9 bases aligning to TRBD2. After removal of 3 bases from V and 1 base from J, the junction contained 5 bases not matched to a gene. This CDR3 comprises 16 residues. Germline CDR1 KGHSH, CDR2 LQKENI. Written as DNA, the CDR3 is TGTGCCAGCTCACCGGTCGCGGGAGGGCGCACAGATACGCAGTATTTT. This sequence encodes CASSPVAGGRTDTQYF.

Concerning this clonotype: An end of the junction differs from the germline gene, which may be a read error. V gene TRBV7-2 combines with J gene TRBJ2-3, with 9 bases lining up with TRBD2. This CDR3 region has 15 residues. The germline V gene has CDR1 SGHTA and CDR2 FQGNSA. The CDR3 DNA follows: TGTGCCAGCAGCCTAGCGGGGCATTACACAGATACGCAGTATTTT. It codes for CASSLAGHYTDTQYF.

This chain connects TRBV11-3 to TRBJ2-4, with D perhaps matching TRBD2 (6 bases). V was clipped by 3 bases and J by 8 bases, with 14 bases between them. The CDR3 has 14 residues. CDR1 and CDR2 (germline): SGHNT, YENEEA. CDR3 region: CASSLGGSSYIQYF. The CDR3, as DNA: TGTGCCAGCAGCTTGGGAGGTAGTAGTTACATTCAGTACTTC.

This clonotype was counted only a few times. This may arise from a read error, as a much more abundant clone is one base away. V gene TRBV2 combines with J gene TRBJ2-3; D is undetermined. CDR1 and CDR2 (germline): SNHLY, FYNNEI. The V and J ends lost 3 bases and 0 bases respectively, with 4 bases between them. The CDR3 is 13 amino acids. DNA of the CDR3: TGTGCCAGCAGTGAGCCTAGCACAGATACGCAGTATTTT. Its translation: CASSEPSTDTQYF.

V is TRBV5-1 and J is TRBJ2-5, with TRBD1 matching over 8 bases. Germline V gene data show CDR1 as SGHRS and CDR2 as YFSETQ. V lost 5 bases to trimming and J lost 5 bases; unmatched junction nucleotides: 5. This CDR3 has 13 residues. CDR3 in amino acids: CASRGQGRETQYF. The CDR3 DNA follows: TGCGCCAGCAGAGGACAGGGTCGGGAGACCCAGTACTTC.

The chain carries TRBV7-9 and TRBJ2-5, with TRBD2 as a possible D gene (6 bases). The V and J ends lost 5 bases and 5 bases respectively, with 21 bases between them. The CDR3 is made up of 16 amino acids. The germline CDR1 and CDR2 sequences are SEHNR and FQNEAQ (reference sequence). CDR3 amino acids: CASSPRLSAGRETQYF. CDR3 nucleotides: TGTGCCAGCAGCCCACGACTAAGCGCGGGGAGGGAGACCCAGTACTTC. The full variable domain, with the rest looked up from reference TRBV7-9 and TRBJ2-5, is DTGVSQNPRHKITKRGQNVTFRCDPISEHNRLYWYRQTLGQGPEFLTYFQNEAQLEKSRLLSDRFSAERPKGSFSTLEIQRTEQGDSAMYLCASSPRLSAGRETQYFGPGTRLLVL.

The gene calls are TRBV4-1 and TRBJ1-2; maybe TRBD1 (5 bases). The CDR3 has 15 amino acids. Germline-derived CDR1 and CDR2 are MGHRA and YSYEKL. The germline V and J ends were trimmed by 2 bases and 0 bases, with 10 bases remaining between them. The CDR3 DNA follows: TGCGCCAGCAGCCAAAGTTGGGACTCTAACTATGGCTACACCTTC. This codes for CASSQSWDSNYGYTF.

The chain's CDR3 is CASSPGVGELFF. CDR3 in DNA: TGCGCCAGCAGCCCGGGAGTCGGGGAGCTGTTTTTT. The chain joins TRBV5-1 to TRBJ2-2; tentatively, D is TRBD2 (6 bases). CDR3 length: 12 amino acids. The germline V and J ends were trimmed by 4 bases and 7 bases, with 8 bases remaining between them. The germline V gene encodes CDR1 SGHRS and CDR2 YFSETQ.

This clonotype was counted only a few times. The CDR3 region is CASSPRGGETQYF. The DNA of the CDR3 is TGCGCCAGCAGCCCGAGGGGTGGAGAGACCCAGTACTTC. The chain links TRBV5-1 to TRBJ2-5; D may match TRBD1 or TRBD2 (5 bases each). The CDR3 is 13 amino acids. The germline V and J ends were trimmed by 4 bases and 4 bases, with 11 bases remaining between them. Per the germline V gene, CDR1 is SGHRS and CDR2 is YFSETQ.

The genes are TRBV13 and TRBJ2-5, with 12 bases identical to TRBD2. J was trimmed by 5 bases and V by 5 bases; bases with no gene match: 15. CDR1 and CDR2 (germline): PRHDT, FYEKMQ (reference sequence). This CDR3 has 18 amino acids. This CDR3 reads CASSPEGLAGGGLETQYF. DNA for the CDR3: TGTGCCAGCAGCCCCGAGGGGCTAGCGGGAGGGGGTCTGGAGACCCAGTACTTC.

This clonotype occurred many times. The gene calls are TRBV29-1 and TRBJ2-1; D is possibly TRBD2 (5 bases). The CDR3 covers 13 residues. Trimming stripped 4 bases from V and 9 bases from J, with 16 bases between. Germline V gene lookup returns CDR1 SQVTM and CDR2 ANQGSEA. CDR3 amino acids: CSVASRAPVEQFF. The CDR3 DNA sequence: TGCAGCGTTGCTAGCAGAGCCCCCGTTGAGCAGTTCTTC.

This clonotype was seen at least ten times. V usage is TRBV11-2 and J usage is TRBJ1-4; D remains unclear. CDR3 length: 15 amino acids. V lost 8 bases, J lost 5 bases, and 18 bases lay in between. Per germline, CDR1 SGHAT and CDR2 FQNNGV. CDR3 DNA: TGTGCCAGCCGCCGCGGCGGGAGCGGGAATGAAAAACTGTTTTTT. Translating gives CASRRGGSGNEKLFF.

This clonotype was counted only a few times. This chain links TRBV29-1 with TRBJ2-5, with D possibly called TRBD1 or TRBD2 (5 bases each). CDR1 and CDR2 from the germline V gene are SQVTM and ANQGSEA. Trimming left V 6 bases short and J 9 bases short, with 14 bases between. This CDR3 has 11 amino acids. In DNA form, the CDR3 reads TGCAGCGTCCGGGACCCTGGGGCCCAGTACTTC. Protein product: CSVRDPGAQYF.

This clonotype was seen many times. The J gene is TRBJ1-6, the V gene TRBV5-4; 11 nucleotides match TRBD1. The CDR3 consists of 18 residues. V dropped 4 bases and J dropped 0; count of bases not matched to a gene: 6. CDR1 is SGHNT and CDR2 is YYREEE in the germline V gene (reference sequence). The CDR3 coding sequence is TGTGCCAGCAGCAGGGGACAGGGGGGTAGCTCCTATAATTCACCCCTCCACTTT. This gives the protein CASSRGQGGSSYNSPLHF.